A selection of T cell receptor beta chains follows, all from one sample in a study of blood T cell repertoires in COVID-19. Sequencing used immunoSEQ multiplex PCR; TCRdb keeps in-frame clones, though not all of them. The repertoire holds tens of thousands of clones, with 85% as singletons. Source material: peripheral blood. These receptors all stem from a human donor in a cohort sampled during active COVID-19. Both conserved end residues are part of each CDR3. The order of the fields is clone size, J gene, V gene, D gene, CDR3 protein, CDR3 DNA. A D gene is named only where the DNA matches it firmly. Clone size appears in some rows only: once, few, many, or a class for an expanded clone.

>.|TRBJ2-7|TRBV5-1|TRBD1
CASSKQGAYEQYF
TGCGCCAGCAGCAAACAGGGGGCCTACGAGCAGTACTTC
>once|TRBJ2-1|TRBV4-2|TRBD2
CASSPRVAGESYNEQFF
TGTGCCAGCAGCCCAAGGGTAGCGGGGGAGTCCTACAATGAGCAGTTCTTC
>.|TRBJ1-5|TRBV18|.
CASSSGAFNQPQHF
TGTGCCAGCTCATCAGGGGCTTTCAATCAGCCCCAGCATTTT
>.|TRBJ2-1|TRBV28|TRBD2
CASSSPSSGGHNEQFF
TGTGCCAGCAGTTCCCCCTCTAGCGGGGGGCACAATGAGCAGTTCTTC
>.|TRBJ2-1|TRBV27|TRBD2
CASSPRTSGGVDEQFF
TGTGCCAGCAGTCCCCGGACTAGCGGGGGGGTGGATGAGCAGTTCTTC
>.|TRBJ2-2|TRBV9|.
CASSDPILRSGELFF
TGTGCCAGCAGCGATCCGATTTTGCGATCCGGGGAGCTGTTTTTT
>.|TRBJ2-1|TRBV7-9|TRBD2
CASSLLAGGYNEQFF
TGTGCCAGCAGCTTATTAGCGGGGGGGTACAATGAGCAGTTCTTC
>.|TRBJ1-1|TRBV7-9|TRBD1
CASSLPSDRIMNTEAFF
TGTGCCAGCAGCTTACCATCGGACAGGATCATGAACACTGAAGCTTTCTTT
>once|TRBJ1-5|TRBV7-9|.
CASSLERVNQPQHF
TGTGCCAGCAGCTTAGAGAGAGTTAATCAGCCCCAGCATTTT
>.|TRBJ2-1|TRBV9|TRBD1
CASSGTGQVSDEQFF
TGTGCCAGCAGCGGAACGGGACAGGTCTCGGATGAGCAGTTCTTC
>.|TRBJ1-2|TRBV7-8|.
CASSQIRQGGGYTF
TGTGCCAGCAGCCAGATTAGGCAGGGCGGTGGCTACACCTTC
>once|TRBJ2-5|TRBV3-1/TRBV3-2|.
CASTHRGEETQYF
TGTGCCAGCACCCATCGGGGAGAAGAGACCCAGTACTTC
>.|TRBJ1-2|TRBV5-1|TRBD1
CASSLGKPGQGSNGYTF
TGCGCCAGCAGCTTGGGCAAACCGGGACAGGGGTCAAATGGCTACACCTTC
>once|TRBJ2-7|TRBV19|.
CASSIDGGSPYEQYF
TGTGCCAGTAGTATAGATGGCGGCAGCCCCTACGAGCAGTACTTC
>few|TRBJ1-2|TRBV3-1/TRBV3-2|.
CASSHGVLGYTF
TGTGCCAGCAGCCACGGGGTATTGGGCTACACCTTC
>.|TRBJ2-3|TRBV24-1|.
CATSERGSWGSSTDTQYF
TGTGCCACCAGTGAGCGCGGGTCGTGGGGTTCTAGCACAGATACGCAGTATTTT
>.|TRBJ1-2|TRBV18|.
CASSPGQKYGYTF
TGTGCCAGCTCACCCGGACAAAAGTATGGCTACACCTTC
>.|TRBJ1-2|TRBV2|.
CASSGLRSRGYTF
TGTGCCAGCAGTGGCCTCCGGTCACGGGGCTACACCTTC
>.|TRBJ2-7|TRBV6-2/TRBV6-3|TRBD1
CASSFYGQGYHEQYF
TGTGCCAGCAGCTTCTATGGACAGGGGTACCACGAGCAGTACTTC
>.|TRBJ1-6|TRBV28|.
CASSSMEFYSPLHF
TGTGCCAGCAGTTCCATGGAGTTCTACTCACCCCTCCACTTT
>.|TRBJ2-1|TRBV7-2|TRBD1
CASCRDRGYNEQFF
TGTGCCAGTTGCCGGGACAGGGGTTACAATGAGCAGTTCTTC
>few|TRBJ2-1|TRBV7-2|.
CASSLGAFINEQFF
TGTGCCAGCAGCTTAGGGGCATTTATAAATGAGCAGTTCTTC
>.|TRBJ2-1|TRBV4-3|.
CASSWVADNEQFF
TGCGCCAGCAGTTGGGTAGCGGACAATGAGCAGTTCTTC
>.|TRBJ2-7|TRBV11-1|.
CASSLASQGGESSYEQYF
TGTGCCAGCAGCTTAGCCTCCCAAGGCGGCGAGAGCTCCTACGAGCAGTACTTC
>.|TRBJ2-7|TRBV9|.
CASSVEASSYEQYF
TGTGCCAGCAGCGTAGAGGCTAGCTCCTACGAGCAGTACTTC
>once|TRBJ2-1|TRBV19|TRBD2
CASRGVAGPYNEQFF
TGTGCCAGTAGAGGGGTAGCGGGCCCCTACAATGAGCAGTTCTTC
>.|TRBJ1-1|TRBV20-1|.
CSASTDMNTEAFF
TGCAGTGCTAGTACAGATATGAACACTGAAGCTTTCTTT